What follows are 27 T cell receptor beta chains derived from one specimen sequenced in a study of cytomegalovirus exposure and HLA in healthy donors. The PCR used 60 Vbeta and 13 Jbeta primers. Generated by immunoSEQ multiplex PCR, the TCRdb table keeps only in-frame clones and is missing some. The sample lists some 130,000 clones; approximately 77% were seen once. The sequenced sample was PBMCs. These receptors were taken from a man between 25 and 39 years old in good health and CMV-seronegative.

The chain couples TRBV2 to TRBJ2-3; TRBD1 matches at 11 bases. CDR1 is SNHLY, CDR2 FYNNEI, per germline. After removal of 8 bases from V and 5 bases from J, the junction contained 3 bases not matched to a gene. The CDR3 has 13 residues. The CDR3 loop is CASRGQGVDTQYF. The CDR3 bases are TGTGCCAGCCGGGGACAGGGGGTAGATACGCAGTATTTT.

The chain joins TRBV27 to TRBJ2-4; 9 bases match TRBD2. Trimming removed 1 base from V and 4 bases from J; junction bases left unmatched: 5. Germline V lookup: CDR1 MNHEY, CDR2 SMNVEV (reference sequence). The CDR3 loop spans 16 amino acids. The CDR3 here is CASSLLAGGVKNIQYF. As DNA, the CDR3 is TGTGCCAGCAGTTTATTGGCGGGAGGGGTAAAAAACATTCAGTACTTC.

The chain carries TRBV4-1 and TRBJ1-5; D is undetermined. Trimming shortened V by 1 base and J by 7 bases, and 17 bases separated the two germline ends. CDR3 length: 16 amino acids. Germline V gene sequence: CDR1 MGHRA, CDR2 YSYEKL. The CDR3 spells CASSQASYRGPQPQHF. CDR3 bases: TGCGCCAGCAGCCAAGCTTCTTATCGGGGTCCACAGCCCCAGCATTTT.

The CDR3 DNA follows: TGTGCCAGCAGTGACCAGGAACTAGCCAAAAACATTCAGTACTTC. Amino acid sequence: CASSDQELAKNIQYF. V gene TRBV28 combines with J gene TRBJ2-4, with D uncertain. CDR3 length: 15 amino acids. The germline V gene has CDR1 MDHEN and CDR2 SYDVKM. The germline V and J ends were trimmed by 5 bases and 0 bases, with 11 bases remaining between them.

V is TRBV18 and J is TRBJ2-5; TRBD2 might be the D (5 bases). TRBJ2-7 matches the DNA end more closely, so the J call is doubtful. Germline values: CDR1 KGHSH, CDR2 LQKENI. This CDR3 is 15 amino acids long. CDR3 in DNA: TGTGCCAGCTCACCTGCAAACGGGGATTTCTACGAGCAGTACTTC. It encodes CASSPANGDFYEQYF.

The rearrangement joins TRBV5-8 to TRBJ2-1; D is possibly TRBD1 (6 bases). Germline V gene sequence: CDR1 SGHTS, CDR2 YDEGEE. This CDR3 is built from 16 residues. V lost 3 bases, J lost 4 bases, and 17 bases lay in between. In nucleotides, the CDR3 is TGTGCCAGCAGCTCCGGTAGGGGGACACAATACAATGAGCAGTTCTTC. It yields the protein CASSSGRGTQYNEQFF.

The V call is TRBV10-2, the J call TRBJ1-1; D uncertain. V shed 3 bases and J shed 2 bases, with 7 bases lying between them. CDR3 length: 13 residues. Germline V gene sequence: CDR1 WSHSY, CDR2 SAAADI. CDR3 sequence (DNA): TGCGCCAGCAGTGAAGAGGGTAACACTGAAGCTTTCTTT. Amino acids: CASSEEGNTEAFF.

The gene calls are TRBV27 and TRBJ1-1; 7 bases align to TRBD1. The CDR3 length is 15 residues. CDR1 is MNHEY and CDR2 is SMNVEV in the germline V gene (reference sequence). J was trimmed by 1 base and V by 5 bases; bases with no gene match: 7. As DNA, the CDR3 is TGTGCCAGCAGTGGTGTGACAGGGCCGAACACTGAAGCTTTCTTT. Its translation is CASSGVTGPNTEAFF.

This clone was seen more than once but under ten times. The J gene is TRBJ1-1, the V gene TRBV5-4; TRBD1 matches 11 bases. Losses at the gene ends were 6 bases for V and 4 bases for J; bases not matched to a gene: 8. This CDR3 is built from 15 residues. Germline CDR1 and CDR2: SGHNT and YYREEE (reference sequence). In nucleotides, the CDR3 is TGTGCCAGCACCGCCCCCGGGACAGGGGGCACTGAAGCTTTCTTT. Residues: CASTAPGTGGTEAFF.

The V and J genes are TRBV7-2 and TRBJ2-4; 10 bases are shared with TRBD2. The J segment lost 3 bases and the V segment lost 5 bases, leaving 10 bases of the junction unmatched. The CDR3 contains 17 residues. Germline V gene data show CDR1 as SGHTA and CDR2 as FQGNSA. CDR3 region: CASSPPLAGRRKNIQYF. CDR3 nucleotide sequence: TGTGCCAGCAGCCCGCCACTAGCGGGACGACGCAAAAACATTCAGTACTTC.

This chain links TRBV5-5 with TRBJ2-5, with D unresolved. CDR1 SGHKS and CDR2 YYEKEE come from the germline V gene (reference sequence). The V end was cut by 2 bases, the J end by 5 bases, with 7 bases between. The CDR3 sequence is 12 residues long. CDR3 coding DNA: TGTGCCAGCAGCTTCGGAGTCGAGACCCAGTACTTC. Protein product: CASSFGVETQYF.

The rearrangement links TRBV5-1 to TRBJ2-6; 12 bases are shared with TRBD1. From germline, CDR1 is SGHRS and CDR2 YFSETQ. The V gene end was trimmed by 6 bases and the J gene end by 4 bases; junction bases not matched to a gene: 11. This CDR3 has 18 residues. CDR3: CASTPGQGALSGANVLTF. The CDR3 bases are TGCGCCAGCACCCCGGGACAGGGGGCCCTATCCGGGGCCAACGTCCTGACTTTC.

This rearrangement joins TRBV9 to TRBJ2-3, with 12 bases identical to TRBD2. The trim removed 4 bases at V and 3 bases at J, leaving 3 bases unmatched. The CDR3 is made up of 15 amino acids. Germline lookup yields CDR1 SGDLS and CDR2 YYNGEE. CDR3 in DNA: TGTGCCAGCAGCCCCGGGACTAGCGGGACAGATACGCAGTATTTT. It codes for CASSPGTSGTDTQYF. The whole variable domain, filled in from reference TRBV9 and TRBJ2-3, reads DSGVTQTPKHLITATGQRVTLRCSPRSGDLSVYWYQQSLDQGLQFLIQYYNGEERAKGNILERFSAQQFPDLHSELNLSSLELGDSALYFCASSPGTSGTDTQYFGPGTRLTVL.

This chain uses TRBV2 with TRBJ1-2; 8 nucleotides line up with TRBD1. Germline CDR1 SNHLY, CDR2 FYNNEI. The CDR3 is made up of 15 amino acids. Germline trimming cut 8 bases from V and 8 bases from J; bases unmatched to any gene: 16. The DNA for the CDR3 is TGTGCCAGCCAAACCGGATTACAGGGGGTAAAGGGCTACACCTTC. Residues: CASQTGLQGVKGYTF.

Only a few counts were recorded for this clone. The chain has TRBV5-1 and TRBJ2-6, with unresolved D. This CDR3 is 15 amino acids long. Trimming removed 2 bases from V and 0 bases from J, with 6 bases in between. Germline CDR1 is SGHRS and CDR2 is YFSETQ. As DNA, the CDR3 is TGCGCCAGCAGCTTCTTTAGCTCTGGGGCCAACGTCCTGACTTTC. It codes for CASSFFSSGANVLTF.

The chain joins TRBV6-1 to TRBJ2-1; TRBD1 matches at 9 bases. There are 13 residues in the CDR3. Per germline, CDR1 MNHNS and CDR2 SASEGT. V was clipped by 8 bases and J by 10 bases; unmatched bases: 9. The DNA of the CDR3 is TGTGCCAGCCGACCACAGGGGGCCGGGGAGCAGTTCTTC. It codes for CASRPQGAGEQFF.

The chain joins TRBV6-5 to TRBJ2-1; 8 nucleotides agree with TRBD1. J gave up 9 bases and V 2 bases, and 12 bases lay outside the gene matches. The CDR3 contains 16 residues. Germline-derived CDR1 and CDR2 are MNHEY and SVGAGI. This chain's CDR3 is CASSYLRGRKSGEQFF. The DNA for the CDR3 is TGTGCCAGCAGTTACCTCAGGGGGCGCAAATCCGGTGAGCAGTTCTTC.

The rearrangement uses TRBV11-3 and TRBJ1-1, with 8 bases that match TRBD1. CDR3 length: 14 residues. Germline CDR1 SGHNT, CDR2 YENEEA. V lost 4 bases, J lost 1 base, and 2 bases stayed unmatched. The DNA for the CDR3 is TGTGCCAGCAGCTCCGGACAGGGGAACACTGAAGCTTTCTTT. The encoded protein is CASSSGQGNTEAFF. Full variable domain (remainder filled in from reference TRBV11-3 and TRBJ1-1): EAGVVQSPRYKIIEKKQPVAFWCNPISGHNTLYWYLQNLGQGPELLIRYENEEAVDDSQLPKDRFSAERLKGVDSTLKIQPAELGDSAVYLCASSSGQGNTEAFFGQGTRLTVV.

The J gene is TRBJ1-2, the V gene TRBV5-1; D possibly corresponds to TRBD1 (5 bases). The CDR3 is 13 amino acids. V lost 4 bases and J 6 bases, leaving 13 bases between the germline ends. CDR1 is SGHRS and CDR2 is YFSETQ in the germline V gene. This CDR3 is CASSPGRGDGYTF. DNA for the CDR3: TGCGCCAGCAGCCCCGGACGGGGGGATGGCTACACCTTC.

This chain links TRBV5-1 with TRBJ2-7; 9 nucleotides match TRBD1. CDR1 is SGHRS and CDR2 is YFSETQ in the germline V gene. Unmatched junction bases numbered 5, after V lost 5 bases and J lost 5 bases. This CDR3 contains 13 residues. The CDR3 spells CASRPGQGNEQYF. DNA for the CDR3: TGCGCCAGCAGGCCGGGACAGGGAAACGAGCAGTACTTC.

With respect to this clone: At one boundary the junction diverges from the germline segment, which might be a read error. CDR3 nucleotide sequence: TGTGCTAGCAGCTTAGACTCGAGCTCCTACAATGAGCAGTTCTTC. This encodes CASSLDSSSYNEQFF. V and J are TRBV7-7 and TRBJ2-1; the D is unclear. This CDR3 has 15 residues. Germline values: CDR1 SSHAT, CDR2 FNYEAQ (reference sequence).

This rearrangement joins TRBV18 to TRBJ1-4; possible D gene TRBD1, 5 bases. Trimming left V 2 bases short and J 17 bases short, with 18 bases between. CDR1 is KGHSH and CDR2 is LQKENI in the germline V gene. This CDR3 comprises 13 residues. Here the CDR3 reads CASSPGQGFPVFF. In DNA, the CDR3 is TGTGCCAGCTCACCAGGCCAGGGTTTTCCGGTCTTTTTT.

V is TRBV30 and J is TRBJ2-2, with 7 bases identical to TRBD1. This CDR3 is 15 amino acids long. Per germline, CDR1 GTSNPN and CDR2 SVGIG (reference sequence). V lost 0 bases to trimming and J lost 5 bases; unmatched junction nucleotides: 6. Here the CDR3 reads CAWSVGQGDTGELFF. In DNA form, the CDR3 reads TGTGCCTGGAGTGTAGGGCAGGGGGATACCGGGGAGCTGTTTTTT.

On this clone itself: The same CDR3 arises from other DNA sequences in this sample as well. The chain uses TRBV5-1 and TRBJ2-7; D not certain. The CDR3 sequence is 12 residues long. Germline V gene data show CDR1 as SGHRS and CDR2 as YFSETQ. V dropped 0 bases and J dropped 3 bases, with 4 bases sitting between them. CDR3 DNA: TGCGCCAGCAGCTTGGGAGGCTACGAGCAGTACTTC. It is translated as CASSLGGYEQYF.

The chain has TRBV7-9 and TRBJ2-3; TRBD2 matches 16 bases. In germline, CDR1 is SEHNR, CDR2 FQNEAQ (reference sequence). V was clipped by 4 bases and J by 4 bases; unmatched bases: 8. The length of the CDR3 is 18 residues. The CDR3 region is CASSYQGTSGRDADTQYF. The CDR3 DNA reads TGTGCCAGCAGCTACCAGGGGACTAGCGGGAGGGACGCAGATACGCAGTATTTT. Full variable domain (outside the CDR3, taken from reference TRBV7-9 and TRBJ2-3): DTGVSQNPRHKITKRGQNVTFRCDPISEHNRLYWYRQTLGQGPEFLTYFQNEAQLEKSRLLSDRFSAERPKGSFSTLEIQRTEQGDSAMYLCASSYQGTSGRDADTQYFGPGTRLTVL.

This clone was seen a handful of times. This sequence joins TRBV30 and TRBJ2-7; a weak D match, TRBD1 (6 bases). Germline loops: CDR1 GTSNPN, CDR2 SVGIG (reference sequence). This CDR3 spans 11 amino acids. Between the trimmed V and J ends, which lost 5 bases and 12 bases, there was a span of 17 bases. CDR3 protein: CAWVRSQGTYF. The CDR3 DNA follows: TGTGCCTGGGTGCGGTCTCAGGGGACGTACTTC.

This chain connects TRBV9 to TRBJ2-1; 11 nucleotides line up with TRBD1. This CDR3 has 14 residues. From germline, CDR1 is SGDLS and CDR2 YYNGEE. After removal of 2 bases from V and 5 bases from J, the junction contained 0 bases not matched to a gene. This CDR3 is CASSVDRGHNEQFF. The CDR3 bases are TGTGCCAGCAGCGTGGACAGGGGGCACAATGAGCAGTTCTTC.